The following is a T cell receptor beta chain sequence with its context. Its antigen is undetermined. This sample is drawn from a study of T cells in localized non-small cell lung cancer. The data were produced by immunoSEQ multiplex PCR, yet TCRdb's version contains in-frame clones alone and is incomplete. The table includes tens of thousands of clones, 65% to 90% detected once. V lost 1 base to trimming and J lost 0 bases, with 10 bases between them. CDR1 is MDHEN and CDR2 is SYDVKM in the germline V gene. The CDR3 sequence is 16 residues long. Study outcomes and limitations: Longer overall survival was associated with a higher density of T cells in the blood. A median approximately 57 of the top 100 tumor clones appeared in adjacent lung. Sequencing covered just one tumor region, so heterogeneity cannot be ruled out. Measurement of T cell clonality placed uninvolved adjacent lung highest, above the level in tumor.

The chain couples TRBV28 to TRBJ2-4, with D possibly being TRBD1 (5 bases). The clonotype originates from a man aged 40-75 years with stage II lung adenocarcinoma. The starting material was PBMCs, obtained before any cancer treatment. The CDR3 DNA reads TGTGCCAGCAGTTTATTGGCAGGGCTAGCCAAAAACATTCAGTACTTC. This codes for CASSLLAGLAKNIQYF.